This TCR beta chain was found in a study of preoperative IRX-2 immunotherapy in early breast cancer. Only one count was recorded for this clone. Treatment here: preoperative locoregional IRX-2 cytokine immunotherapy. Patients received preoperative, locoregional IRX-2 cytokine immunotherapy in a phase Ib study. The protocol was immunoSEQ multiplex PCR, while the TCRdb copy is restricted to in-frame clones and leaves out a portion. The table has 15,000 to 25,000 clones, around four fifths seen once. The sequencing used lymph node tissue, collected after IRX-2 immunotherapy. This TCR was sampled from a human donor with breast cancer.

The CDR3 here is CASSFSRGRANYGYTF. The CDR3 bases are TGTGCCAGCAGTTTTAGTCGGGGGCGAGCTAACTATGGCTACACCTTC. The rearrangement uses TRBV22-1 and TRBJ1-2. TRBV22-1 is deemed a pseudogene. The CDR3 totals 16 residues.